The T cell receptor beta chain under discussion was sequenced for a study of T-cell reconstitution after alpha-beta-depleted transplantation in children. Findings of the study overall: High day-60 TCRbeta diversity in some patients came from surviving recipient T cells and thymic progenitors. Most T-cell counts and diversity one year after the transplant came from T cells that were newly produced. Reportedly, alpha-beta T cells present about two months post-transplant originated from several hundred expanded clones of graft origin.

Regarding this clonotype: What it binds is unknown.

Researchers prepared the TCRbeta library using unique molecular identifiers, the study reports. TCRdb re-analysed the PCR reads in MiXCR, keeping a single row per CDR3 protein. The table records about 58,000 distinct CDR3 sequences, 40% to 55% of them present only once. Trimming removed 2 bases at V and 7 bases at J, with 12 bases between. This CDR3 has 14 amino acids. CDR1 is MNHEY and CDR2 is SVGEGT in the germline V gene. The chain couples TRBV6-2 or TRBV6-3 to TRBJ1-5; D is perhaps TRBD1 (5 bases). This receptor was identified in a male patient younger than 18 who had a stem cell transplant for acute lymphoblastic leukemia, so the T cells may come from the graft donor. The sequencing here drew on PBMCs, mostly from graft donor cells, taken 360 days after TCRalphabeta/CD19-depleted stem cell transplant. As DNA, the CDR3 is TGTGCCAGCAGTTACACCAGGGTAGGCCAGCCCCAGCATTTT. It translates to CASSYTRVGQPQHF.